The 25 T cell receptor beta chains below were found in one sample sequenced in a study of T cell responses to AZD1222 COVID-19 vaccine. Here immunoSEQ multiplex PCR was the method, and the copy in TCRdb shows in-frame clones only, minus some. The data contain 73,000 or so clones, roughly 82% of them seen just once; the ten biggest clones take up roughly 5.4%. Material: peripheral blood, obtained on day 0 of AZD1222 vaccination. The receptors here all came from an adult in good health.

This clone occurred once. This rearrangement joins TRBV5-1 to TRBJ2-2; D remains ambiguous. CDR1 is SGHRS and CDR2 is YFSETQ in the germline V gene. Deletions cut 0 bases from V and 4 bases from J, with 7 bases between. This CDR3 region has 14 residues. CDR3: CASSLVDPTGELFF. CDR3 bases: TGCGCCAGCAGCTTGGTGGACCCCACCGGGGAGCTGTTTTTT.

The chain is built from TRBV2 and TRBJ2-7, with 7 bases aligning to TRBD2. J gave up 5 bases and V 1 base, and 2 bases lay outside the gene matches. CDR3 size: 13 residues. The germline gives CDR1 SNHLY, CDR2 FYNNEI. CDR3 region: CASSEGLADEQYF. CDR3 bases: TGTGCCAGCAGTGAAGGGCTAGCGGACGAGCAGTACTTC.

The chain recombines TRBV7-9 with TRBJ1-2; weak D call: TRBD1 (6 bases). The CDR3 covers 16 residues. Looked up from germline, CDR1 is SEHNR and CDR2 is FQNEAQ (reference sequence). V lost 6 bases and J 0 bases, leaving 17 bases between the germline ends. In DNA, the CDR3 is TGTGCCAGCAGACCCCCTCCCAGGACAGCTAACTATGGCTACACCTTC. Protein sequence: CASRPPPRTANYGYTF. Full variable domain (outside the CDR3, taken from reference TRBV7-9 and TRBJ1-2): DTGVSQNPRHKITKRGQNVTFRCDPISEHNRLYWYRQTLGQGPEFLTYFQNEAQLEKSRLLSDRFSAERPKGSFSTLEIQRTEQGDSAMYLCASRPPPRTANYGYTFGSGTRLTVV.

This chain connects TRBV30 to TRBJ1-2; possible D gene TRBD1, 5 bases. Per germline, CDR1 GTSNPN and CDR2 SVGIG (reference sequence). V dropped 3 bases and J dropped 4 bases, with 15 bases sitting between them. The CDR3 has 14 residues. In DNA form, the CDR3 reads TGTGCCTGGAGACCCCTGGGGGACCCCTATGGCTACACCTTC. It yields the protein CAWRPLGDPYGYTF.

The J gene is TRBJ1-2, the V gene TRBV29-1; possibly TRBD1 for D (5 bases). The CDR3 extends over 13 amino acids. The germline V gene has CDR1 SQVTM and CDR2 ANQGSEA. Trimming pared 6 bases from V and 9 bases from J, leaving 20 bases between. CDR3 nucleotides: TGCAGCGTCGCGGAAGGGGCCCGATCGAGCTACACCTTC. Translated, it gives CSVAEGARSSYTF.

This chain uses TRBV9 with TRBJ1-1; D is undetermined. The CDR3 loop spans 12 amino acids. V was clipped by 3 bases and J by 5 bases, with 8 bases between them. Germline V gives CDR1 SGDLS, CDR2 YYNGEE. CDR3 in DNA: TGTGCCAGCAGCGGGAGAGGGACTGAAGCTTTCTTT. Translation: CASSGRGTEAFF.

This sequence joins TRBV6-5 and TRBJ1-4; D is possibly TRBD1 (6 bases). Per germline, CDR1 MNHEY and CDR2 SVGAGI. V lost 2 bases, J lost 4 bases, and 11 bases lay in between. The CDR3 is 15 residues long. This chain's CDR3 is CASSYEDSRNEKLFF. The CDR3 coding sequence is TGTGCCAGCAGTTACGAGGACAGCCGTAATGAAAAACTGTTTTTT.

This chain links TRBV3-1 (or the pseudogene TRBV3-2) with TRBJ2-1, with TRBD2 matching 9 bases. V was clipped by 1 base and J by 10 bases; unmatched bases: 11. CDR1 is LGHDT and CDR2 is YNNKEL in the germline V gene (reference sequence). The length of the CDR3 is 16 residues. This CDR3 reads CASSQASGGLVGEQFF. In DNA, the CDR3 is TGTGCCAGCAGCCAAGCGAGCGGGGGGCTGGTTGGGGAGCAGTTCTTC.

The chain uses TRBV19 and TRBJ1-1, with a tentative D call TRBD1 (5 bases). Trimming cost V 6 bases and J 0 bases, with 17 bases left between them. Per germline, CDR1 LNHDA and CDR2 SQIVND (reference sequence). This CDR3 has 16 amino acids. The CDR3, as DNA: TGTGCCAGTAGAATAACGTCACGGGGGATGAACACTGAAGCTTTCTTT. Translating it yields CASRITSRGMNTEAFF.

This clone occurred once. The chain couples TRBV3-1 (or the pseudogene TRBV3-2) to TRBJ2-5; a weak D match, TRBD1 (7 bases). Per germline, CDR1 LGHDT and CDR2 YNNKEL (reference sequence). The CDR3 consists of 14 residues. Trimming pared 4 bases from V and 4 bases from J, leaving 13 bases between. The CDR3 coding sequence is TGTGCCAGCAGCCCCACAGGGGAGGCAGAGACCCAGTACTTC. Its protein is CASSPTGEAETQYF.

This chain joins TRBV30 and TRBJ1-6; D is uncertain. V was cut by 0 bases and J by 10 bases, with 13 bases left in between. This CDR3 is 14 amino acids long. Germline V lookup: CDR1 GTSNPN, CDR2 SVGIG (reference sequence). The CDR3 protein is CAWSVWTTTSPLHF. The CDR3 DNA reads as TGTGCCTGGAGTGTGTGGACGACGACATCACCCCTCCACTTT. The entire variable domain, with the rest obtained from reference TRBV30 and TRBJ1-6, is as follows: SQTIHQWPATLVQPVGSPLSLECTVEGTSNPNLYWYRQAAGRGLQLLFYSVGIGQISSEVPQNLSASRPQDRQFILSSKKLLLSDSGFYLCAWSVWTTTSPLHFGNGTRLTVT.

The gene calls are TRBV19 and TRBJ1-2, with D maybe TRBD1 (5 bases). From germline, CDR1 is LNHDA and CDR2 SQIVND (reference sequence). This CDR3 spans 14 amino acids. The germline V and J ends were trimmed by 4 bases and 14 bases, with 23 bases remaining between them. The CDR3 reads CASSSLVGPGRRTF. CDR3 DNA sequence: TGTGCCAGTAGTAGCCTCGTGGGACCCGGCAGGCGGACCTTC.

The chain carries TRBV9 and TRBJ1-6, with D uncertain. The CDR3 runs to 12 residues. Germline loops: CDR1 SGDLS, CDR2 YYNGEE. V shed 4 bases and J shed 8 bases, with 7 bases lying between them. The CDR3 sequence: CASSFSDSPLHF. The CDR3 DNA follows: TGTGCCAGCAGCTTTAGCGATTCACCCCTCCACTTT.

This chain uses TRBV7-8 with TRBJ2-1; TRBD1 matches 9 bases. The CDR3 spans 15 residues. V shed 5 bases and J 4 bases; nucleotides not matched to a gene: 6. Germline assignment: CDR1 SGHVS and CDR2 FQNEAQ. The CDR3 loop is CASSLRDRAYNEQFF. As DNA, the CDR3 is TGTGCCAGCAGCCTCCGGGACAGGGCATACAATGAGCAGTTCTTC.

The chain carries TRBV7-2 and TRBJ2-7; TRBD1 agrees at 8 bases. The V and J ends lost 5 bases and 2 bases, in that order; junction bases with no gene match: 5. Germline V gene sequence: CDR1 SGHTA, CDR2 FQGNSA. The CDR3 is made up of 14 amino acids. The CDR3 spells CASSTTGATYEQYF. The CDR3 region has the DNA TGTGCCAGCAGCACGACAGGGGCGACCTACGAGCAGTACTTC.

The genes are TRBV7-9 and TRBJ1-1; 7 bases agree with TRBD1. Germline V gene data show CDR1 as SEHNR and CDR2 as FQNEAQ (reference sequence). The CDR3 is made up of 12 amino acids. Trimming at V came to 4 bases and at J to 7 bases, leaving 3 bases not matched to a gene. DNA of the CDR3: TGTGCCAGCAGCTCCACAGGGGTTGAAGCTTTCTTT. It encodes CASSSTGVEAFF.

The chain is built from TRBV7-2 and TRBJ2-1; 8 bases fit TRBD2. Trimming took 2 bases from V and 3 from J; bases not matched to a gene: 6. CDR3 size: 16 residues. The germline gives CDR1 SGHTA, CDR2 FQGNSA. The CDR3 reads CASSLRVAGLYNEQFF. The CDR3 DNA reads TGTGCCAGCAGCTTAAGGGTAGCGGGGCTCTACAATGAGCAGTTCTTC.

The rearrangement links TRBV6-5 to TRBJ1-5; tentative D call: TRBD1 (5 bases). V was shortened by 10 bases and J by 4 bases, with 14 bases between the two germline ends. In germline, CDR1 is MNHEY, CDR2 SVGAGI. There are 13 residues in the CDR3. As DNA, the CDR3 is TGTGCCACCTCTCGGGGGGGAAATCAGCCCCAGCATTTT. Translating gives CATSRGGNQPQHF.

This rearrangement joins TRBV28 to TRBJ2-6; possibly TRBD1 for D (6 bases). V dropped 5 bases and J dropped 2 bases, with 22 bases sitting between them. CDR1 and CDR2 from the germline V gene are MDHEN and SYDVKM. The CDR3 is made up of 19 amino acids. For the CDR3, the DNA is TGTGCCAGCAGTCTAAGGGGGTCCCTAGGGTTAACTGGGGCCAACGTCCTGACTTTC. It encodes CASSLRGSLGLTGANVLTF.

Concerning this clone: The junction does not match germline at one end; this may be a read error. The genes are TRBV11-3 and TRBJ2-1; 10 positions agree with TRBD1. CDR3 length: 13 amino acids. The V gene's germline CDR1 is SGHNT and CDR2 YENEEA. The CDR3 DNA follows: TGTGCCAGCAGCTTAGCGTCCGGGACAGGGGCTCTCTTC. This gives the protein CASSLASGTGALF. Together with reference TRBV11-3 and TRBJ2-1, the CDR3 gives the full variable domain: EAGVVQSPRYKIIEKKQPVAFWCNPISGHNTLYWYLQNLGQGPELLIRYENEEAVDDSQLPKDRFSAERLKGVDSTLKIQPAELGDSAVYLCASSLASGTGALFGPGTRLTVL.

The J gene is TRBJ2-7, the V gene TRBV11-3, with 7 bases matching TRBD1. The trim removed 5 bases at V and 2 bases at J, leaving 15 bases unmatched. CDR1 is SGHNT and CDR2 is YENEEA in the germline V gene. The CDR3 length is 17 residues. The CDR3 DNA reads TGTGCCAGCAGCCCCAGACCATCCAGGGGGAAAGCCTACGAGCAGTACTTC. Protein sequence: CASSPRPSRGKAYEQYF.

This chain uses TRBV2 with TRBJ1-6; unclear D gene. The germline V gene has CDR1 SNHLY and CDR2 FYNNEI. The CDR3 consists of 13 residues. V was shortened by 9 bases and J by 7 bases, with 13 bases between the two germline ends. DNA for the CDR3: TGTGCCAGGACAACTCCGGGGAATTCACCCCTCCACTTT. This sequence encodes CARTTPGNSPLHF.

This clone turned up a few times. CDR3 DNA: TGTGCCAGCAGCTTAGGTGGTCCCAGGGGGCATGAGCAGTACTTC. Translated: CASSLGGPRGHEQYF. The rearrangement links TRBV7-9 to TRBJ2-7; 8 bases agree with TRBD1. The CDR3 runs to 15 residues. V gave up 1 base and J gave up 7 bases; unmatched junction bases: 9. Germline V gene data show CDR1 as SEHNR and CDR2 as FQNEAQ (reference sequence). Combining the CDR3 with reference TRBV7-9 and TRBJ2-7 gives the whole variable domain DTGVSQNPRHKITKRGQNVTFRCDPISEHNRLYWYRQTLGQGPEFLTYFQNEAQLEKSRLLSDRFSAERPKGSFSTLEIQRTEQGDSAMYLCASSLGGPRGHEQYFGPGTRLTVT.

In its sample, this clone was seen a few times. The genes are TRBV5-1 and TRBJ1-6, with D possibly matching TRBD1 (5 bases). This CDR3 comprises 17 residues. Per the germline V gene, CDR1 is SGHRS and CDR2 is YFSETQ. The germline V and J ends were trimmed by 1 base and 3 bases, with 14 bases remaining between them. Written as DNA, the CDR3 is TGCGCCAGCAGCTTGAAAGGCGGGACGGGCTATAATTCACCCCTCCACTTT. Translation: CASSLKGGTGYNSPLHF.

The rearrangement joins TRBV7-2 to TRBJ2-1; 10 nucleotides line up with TRBD2. V shed 6 bases, J shed 12 bases, and the junction held 5 bases outside the gene matches. This CDR3 has 12 residues. Per the germline V gene, CDR1 is SGHTA and CDR2 is FQGNSA. The CDR3 sequence is CASSYIAGGQFF. The DNA of the CDR3 is TGTGCCAGCAGTTATATAGCGGGGGGGCAGTTCTTC.